These T cell receptor beta chains were read from a single sample in a study of shared T cell receptors in the human thymus. Clones were read by immunoSEQ multiplex PCR, and TCRdb kept only the in-frame ones, dropping some. The data hold approximately 760,000 clones, with approximately 83% observed a single time. These same records also appear under a second study, on human thymus T cells.

The sequencing input was thymocytes. These receptor sequences come from a girl less than two years old with a congenital heart defect. CDR3s include the opening cysteine and the closing phenylalanine or tryptophan. Fields, in order: V gene, J gene, clone size, D gene, CDR3 protein, CDR3 DNA. A D gene is named only where the DNA matches it firmly. Some rows have no size entry. The others give once, few or many, or a class for an expanded clone.

TRBV5-5	TRBJ1-1	once	.	CASSLVGWGLYTEAFF	TGTGCCAGCAGCTTGGTGGGCTGGGGGCTCTACACTGAAGCTTTCTTT
TRBV5-4	TRBJ2-3	few	.	CASSFNGPVEGQSDTQYF	TGTGCCAGCAGCTTTAACGGACCCGTAGAGGGACAATCAGATACGCAGTATTTT
TRBV6-1	TRBJ2-7	once	.	CASSEPGERTHEQYF	TGTGCCAGCAGTGAACCAGGGGAAAGGACTCACGAGCAGTACTTC
TRBV13	TRBJ1-1	.	.	CASSRSRTWNTEAFF	TGTGCCAGCAGCCGTTCGCGGACTTGGAACACTGAAGCTTTCTTT
TRBV4-1	TRBJ2-4	.	.	CASSQESHSSVAKNIQYF	TGCGCCAGCAGCCAAGAATCCCACTCCTCTGTAGCCAAAAACATTCAGTACTTC
TRBV7-9	TRBJ1-5	.	.	CASSSAGVTVPSNQPQHF	TGTGCCAGCAGCTCCGCGGGCGTAACAGTACCCAGCAATCAGCCCCAGCATTTT
TRBV19	TRBJ1-6	.	TRBD1	CASSTSDRGQGPHSPLHF	TGTGCCAGTAGTACCTCAGACAGGGGGCAGGGCCCCCATTCACCCCTCCACTTT
TRBV30	TRBJ1-2	.	TRBD1	CAWSWRTGLYHNYGYTF	TGTGCCTGGAGTTGGCGGACAGGGCTTTATCATAACTATGGCTACACCTTC
TRBV7-2	TRBJ2-7	once	TRBD1	CASSLAPKLGQGGTYEQYF	TGTGCCAGCAGCTTAGCCCCCAAGTTAGGACAGGGCGGCACCTACGAGCAGTACTTC
TRBV4-3	TRBJ1-5	.	TRBD1	CASSPGDSHQPQHF	TGCGCCAGCAGCCCTGGGGACAGCCATCAGCCCCAGCATTTT
TRBV4-2	TRBJ1-1	.	.	CASSRRGGMGNTEAFF	TGTGCCAGCAGCCGGAGGGGGGGCATGGGGAACACTGAAGCTTTCTTT
TRBV4-1	TRBJ1-1	.	.	CASSQVLAGNTEAFF	TGCGCCAGCAGCCAAGTTTTGGCAGGGAACACTGAAGCTTTCTTT
TRBV7-3	TRBJ2-1	.	TRBD2	CASSPTSYSDNEQFF	TGTGCCAGCAGCCCGACTAGCTATTCGGACAATGAGCAGTTCTTC
TRBV4-2	TRBJ1-3	.	.	CASSQPVSSGNTIYF	TGTGCCAGCAGCCAGCCCGTTAGCTCTGGAAACACCATATATTTT
TRBV9	TRBJ2-7	.	TRBD2	CASSPKGAGGRLYEQYF	TGTGCCAGCAGCCCCAAAGGAGCGGGGGGGCGTCTCTACGAGCAGTACTTC
TRBV2	TRBJ1-5	few	TRBD1	CASKAGGRTLGCSNQPQHF	TGTGCCAGCAAGGCAGGGGGCCGTACTTTGGGGTGTTCCAATCAGCCCCAGCATTTT
TRBV11-2	TRBJ2-2	.	TRBD1	CASSVRGTGELFF	TGTGCCAGCAGCGTCAGGGGGACCGGGGAGCTGTTTTTT
TRBV19	TRBJ1-2	few	.	CASSIPFWTVGNYGYTF	TGTGCCAGTAGTATACCGTTTTGGACAGTGGGCAACTATGGCTACACCTTC
TRBV30	TRBJ2-3	.	.	CAWRGFTDTQYF	TGTGCCTGGCGGGGGTTCACAGATACGCAGTATTTT
TRBV19	TRBJ1-5	.	TRBD1	CASSIKGQEKGNQPQHF	TGTGCCAGTAGTATAAAGGGACAGGAGAAAGGCAATCAGCCCCAGCATTTT
TRBV27	TRBJ1-2	.	TRBD1	CASRLLRDRGGYTF	TGTGCCAGCAGGCTCCTCCGGGACAGGGGAGGCTACACCTTC
TRBV19	TRBJ1-2	.	.	CASSIREDGYTF	TGTGCCAGTAGTATAAGAGAGGATGGCTACACCTTC
TRBV4-1	TRBJ1-1	.	.	CASSLPTGRGTEAFF	TGCGCCAGCAGCCTACCCACAGGGCGAGGGACTGAAGCTTTCTTT
TRBV7-9	TRBJ2-7	few	TRBD2	CASSSDTTSGGYYEQYF	TGTGCCAGCAGCTCCGACACGACTAGCGGGGGTTATTACGAGCAGTACTTC
TRBV11-3	TRBJ2-7	.	TRBD2	CASSFVSGGFGQYF	TGTGCCAGCAGCTTCGTTAGCGGGGGGTTCGGGCAGTACTTC
TRBV4-1	TRBJ1-4	few	.	CASSQWGRGEGTTNEKLFF	TGCGCCAGCAGCCAGTGGGGGCGAGGGGAGGGTACAACTAATGAAAAACTGTTTTTT
TRBV15	TRBJ1-6	.	.	CATSSPITVPNSPLHF	TGTGCCACCAGCAGCCCCATCACTGTACCAAATTCACCCCTCCACTTT
TRBV5-1	TRBJ2-1	few	.	CASSPGTTNNEQFF	TGCGCCAGCAGCCCCGGGACAACCAACAATGAGCAGTTCTTC
TRBV7-8	TRBJ2-1	.	TRBD1	CASSLYNVGQGRSEQFF	TGTGCCAGCAGCTTATATAATGTGGGACAGGGCAGGAGTGAGCAGTTCTTC